These 14 T cell receptor beta chains originate from one sample sequenced in a study of PD-1 blockade in classical Hodgkin lymphoma. All trial patients relapsed after autologous stem cell transplantation. The method was immunoSEQ multiplex PCR; TCRdb's version includes in-frame clones alone and lacks a portion of them. This sample has about 9,900 clones, with about 93% found just once. The sample was peripheral blood mononuclear cells (PBMCs), taken at baseline. These receptor sequences come from a human donor with classical Hodgkin lymphoma.

This chain uses TRBV7-8 with TRBJ2-2, with a weak D call TRBD2 (7 bases). The CDR3 sequence is 15 residues long. V lost 8 bases and J lost 2, with 15 bases in between. The germline V gene has CDR1 SGHVS and CDR2 FQNEAQ. This CDR3 is CASRHRGGNTGELFF. CDR3 DNA sequence: TGTGCCAGCCGACATCGCGGGGGCAACACCGGGGAGCTGTTTTTT. Based on the CDR3 plus reference TRBV7-8 and TRBJ2-2, the full variable domain is GAGVSQSPRYKVAKRGQDVALRCDPISGHVSLFWYQQALGQGPEFLTYFQNEAQLDKSGLPSDRFFAERPEGSVSTLKIQRTQQEDSAVYLCASRHRGGNTGELFFGEGSRLTVL.

Here the CDR3 reads CSPHEGRGELFF. The CDR3, as DNA: TGCAGCCCCCATGAGGGGCGAGGGGAGCTGTTTTTT. The chain carries TRBV29-1 and TRBJ2-2; D is perhaps TRBD1 or TRBD2 (5 bases each). The CDR3 loop spans 12 amino acids. CDR1 SQVTM and CDR2 ANQGSEA come from the germline V gene. Trimming removed 8 bases at V and 8 bases at J, with 15 bases between.

The gene calls are TRBV7-9 and TRBJ1-3; 7 bases agree with TRBD1. Germline V gene sequence: CDR1 SEHNR, CDR2 FQNEAQ (reference sequence). The CDR3 covers 17 residues. J was trimmed by 3 bases and V by 2 bases; bases with no gene match: 10. The CDR3 DNA sequence: TGTGCCAGCAGCTTAATAGGGCGACAGGGACTTGGAAACACCATATATTTT. Protein product: CASSLIGRQGLGNTIYF.

The chain uses TRBV9 and TRBJ2-7, with TRBD2 as a possible D gene (5 bases). Germline V gene data show CDR1 as SGDLS and CDR2 as YYNGEE. This CDR3 is 15 amino acids long. V was clipped by 0 bases and J by 3 bases, with 13 bases between them. The CDR3 sequence is CASSVGGSSSYEQYF. The CDR3 DNA reads TGTGCCAGCAGCGTAGGCGGGTCCTCGAGCTACGAGCAGTACTTC.

This chain uses TRBV27 with TRBJ2-1, with unresolved D. The V and J ends lost 7 bases and 0 bases respectively, with 7 bases between them. CDR3 length: 13 residues. CDR1 is MNHEY and CDR2 is SMNVEV in the germline V gene (reference sequence). Here the CDR3 reads CASKFLSYNEQFF. CDR3 coding DNA: TGTGCCAGCAAGTTCCTCTCCTACAATGAGCAGTTCTTC.

V and J are TRBV27 and TRBJ2-1; TRBD2 matches at 7 bases. Germline V gene data show CDR1 as MNHEY and CDR2 as SMNVEV (reference sequence). There are 15 residues in the CDR3. The V and J ends lost 3 bases and 4 bases, in that order; junction bases with no gene match: 6. The CDR3 spells CASSFLAELYNEQFF. Written as DNA, the CDR3 is TGTGCCAGCAGTTTCCTAGCGGAACTGTACAATGAGCAGTTCTTC.

J is TRBJ2-5 and V is TRBV28, with 11 bases lining up with TRBD2. Matching the DNA end better, TRBJ2-7 makes the J call doubtful. This CDR3 is built from 15 residues. Looked up from germline, CDR1 is MDHEN and CDR2 is SYDVKM. In DNA, the CDR3 is TGTGCCAGCAGTTACATAGCGGGAGGGTCCTACGAGCAGTACTTC. Its protein is CASSYIAGGSYEQYF.

The gene calls are TRBV6-5 and TRBJ1-3, with D unclear. This CDR3 has 13 amino acids. The V gene lost 8 bases and the J gene lost 0 bases, with 8 bases spanning the gap. Germline CDR1 reads MNHEY; CDR2 reads SVGAGI. Here the CDR3 DNA reads TGTGCCAGCGGCAGATACTCTGGAAACACCATATATTTT. It yields the protein CASGRYSGNTIYF.

The chain couples TRBV13 to TRBJ1-1, with D perhaps matching TRBD1 (5 bases). Germline V gene sequence: CDR1 PRHDT, CDR2 FYEKMQ (reference sequence). The CDR3 runs to 15 residues. The V gene lost 0 bases and the J gene lost 3 bases, with 11 bases spanning the gap. The DNA for the CDR3 is TGTGCCAGCAGCTTAGGAGTCGGGGGGTACACTGAAGCTTTCTTT. It codes for CASSLGVGGYTEAFF.

This clone has only a few counts. The gene calls are TRBV6-4 and TRBJ2-1; 12 bases match TRBD2. Germline V gene sequence: CDR1 MRHNA, CDR2 SNTAGT. With V trimmed by 3 bases and J by 7 bases, 1 base remained unmatched. There are 14 residues in the CDR3. CDR3 residues: CASSEGTSGNEQFF. The CDR3 DNA reads as TGTGCCAGCAGTGAGGGGACTAGCGGGAATGAGCAGTTCTTC.

The rearrangement uses TRBV9 and TRBJ2-1; 9 bases are shared with TRBD2. V was clipped by 2 bases and J by 8 bases; unmatched bases: 17. Germline CDR1 reads SGDLS; CDR2 reads YYNGEE. This CDR3 is 18 amino acids long. The CDR3 loop reads CASSVSSPPSGIRYEQFF. Written as DNA, the CDR3 is TGTGCCAGCAGCGTTAGCAGCCCCCCTAGCGGGATTAGGTATGAGCAGTTCTTC. Looking up the rest from reference TRBV9 and TRBJ2-1 gives the full variable domain: DSGVTQTPKHLITATGQRVTLRCSPRSGDLSVYWYQQSLDQGLQFLIQYYNGEERAKGNILERFSAQQFPDLHSELNLSSLELGDSALYFCASSVSSPPSGIRYEQFFGPGTRLTVL.

The gene calls are TRBV6-5 and TRBJ1-4, with D tentatively TRBD1 (5 bases). Germline V gives CDR1 MNHEY, CDR2 SVGAGI. Trimming stripped 2 bases from V and 4 bases from J, with 14 bases between. The CDR3 spans 16 residues. The CDR3 sequence: CASSYSGTVFNEKLFF. CDR3 in DNA: TGTGCCAGCAGTTACAGCGGGACGGTCTTTAATGAAAAACTGTTTTTT.

V and J are TRBV7-9 and TRBJ2-7, with TRBD2 matching over 9 bases. V gave up 2 bases and J gave up 1 base; unmatched junction bases: 3. The CDR3 runs 15 residues. Germline CDR1 reads SEHNR; CDR2 reads FQNEAQ (reference sequence). CDR3 DNA sequence: TGTGCCAGCAGCTTAAGACTAGCGGAATCCTACGAGCAGTACTTC. It yields the protein CASSLRLAESYEQYF.

In this sample, this clone turned up once. This chain connects TRBV11-2 to TRBJ2-3; the D gene is possibly TRBD2 (6 bases). This CDR3 contains 14 residues. With 5 bases removed from V and 4 bases from J, the gap between germline ends came to 13 bases. CDR1 is SGHAT, CDR2 FQNNGV, per germline. CDR3 sequence reads: CASSRDLGADTQYF. For the CDR3, the DNA is TGTGCCAGCAGCCGGGACTTGGGGGCAGATACGCAGTATTTT.